There are many counts of the clone carrying this T cell receptor (beta chain). Its antigen is not identified. TCR beta CDR3 regions were amplified from RNA. Using the HTBI primer set, a first-round RT-PCR was run on the TCR CDR3. Using its own MiXCR run on the multiplex PCR reads, TCRdb lists one record per CDR3 protein. This repertoire shows about 570,000 distinct CDR3 sequences, approximately 44% found once; its top ten account for 15% to 20%. This sample was taken from a study of T cells in Graves' hyperthyroidism and ophthalmopathy. Study-wide points: A model of 13 V-J pairs discriminated ophthalmopathy from stable hyperthyroidism. Within blood appeared most thyroid clonotypes that had expanded above 0.001. Onset of ophthalmopathy came a median 6.5 months after the model predicted it.

The study excluded patients with uncontrolled infection, other autoimmune disease, pregnancy or lactation. V lost 5 bases and J lost 2; bases outside the gene matches: 12. Per germline, CDR1 LGHNA and CDR2 YNFKEQ. This CDR3 has 18 amino acids. Sequenced input: peripheral blood or thyroid tissue (not recorded which). The receptor was isolated from an adult woman with Graves' disease, either hyperthyroidism or ophthalmopathy (not recorded which). V is TRBV4-2 and J is TRBJ2-5, with TRBD2 matching over 12 bases. The CDR3 loop is CASSNRGTSGRYQETQYF. The CDR3 nucleotides are TGTGCCAGCAGCAACCGGGGAACTAGCGGGAGGTATCAAGAGACCCAGTACTTC.